This TCR beta chain was profiled in a study of blood T cell repertoires in COVID-19. Method: immunoSEQ multiplex PCR; TCRdb's copy keeps in-frame clones and lacks some. The sample yields about 150,000 clones, 79% seen once. Germline values: CDR1 MRHNA, CDR2 SNTAGT. Unmatched junction bases numbered 10, after V lost 9 bases and J lost 7 bases. This CDR3 is 15 amino acids long. The genes are TRBV6-4 and TRBJ1-6, with 9 bases aligning to TRBD1. The specimen sequenced was PBMCs or T cells enriched from blood (not recorded which). This TCR was recovered from a woman aged 70-85 years in a cohort exposed to, infected with or recovered from COVID-19 (not recorded which). The CDR3 nucleotides are TGTGCCAGAATTATCCGGGACAGGGTAAATTCACCCCTCCACTTT. Encoded protein: CARIIRDRVNSPLHF.